Following are 25 T cell receptor beta chains from one sample sequenced in a study of patients and donors after allogeneic stem cell transplantation. TCRdb re-derived calls from the RT-PCR reads in MiXCR, one entry per CDR3 protein. The sample lists a few thousand distinct CDR3 sequences; around 18% were seen once. Sequences were obtained from blood, either unsorted or a sorted T cell fraction (not recorded which). The source is a human donor who was either an allogeneic HSCT recipient or a stem cell or donor lymphocyte infusion donor (not recorded which). It is not recorded whose cells these are; they may come from a transplant donor.

J is TRBJ2-3 and V is TRBV4-2; D not resolved. V lost 5 bases, J lost 6 bases, and 15 bases lay in between. The CDR3 sequence is 14 residues long. Germline V gene sequence: CDR1 LGHNA, CDR2 YNFKEQ. The CDR3 bases are TGTGCCAGCAGCACAGAAGGGCCGGCGGATACGCAGTATTTT. It codes for CASSTEGPADTQYF.

The DNA of the CDR3 is TGTGCAAGTCGCTCGGGTGGCTACACCTTC. Encoded protein: CASRSGGYTF. The rearrangement uses TRBV12-2 and TRBJ1-2. TRBV12-2 is an annotated pseudogene. The CDR3 runs to 10 residues.

This clonotype is large in the sample. This chain's CDR3 is CASTSSYEQYF. The CDR3 DNA reads TGTGCCAGCACCTCGTCGTACGAGCAGTACTTC. This chain uses TRBV12-3 or TRBV12-4 with TRBJ2-7; the D is unclear. The CDR3 length is 11 residues. Trimming removed 7 bases from V and 4 bases from J, with 8 bases in between.

The chain carries TRBV6-6 and TRBJ2-5; D gene uncertain. CDR1 and CDR2 (germline): MNHNY, SVGAGI (reference sequence). This CDR3 spans 11 amino acids. V gave up 6 bases and J gave up 5 bases, with 7 bases separating them. CDR3 bases: TGTGCCAGCAGCAATCTCGAGACCCAGTACTTC. It encodes CASSNLETQYF.

The chain employs TRBV28 and TRBJ1-1; no reliable D call. The CDR3 contains 14 residues. From germline, CDR1 is MDHEN and CDR2 SYDVKM. The V and J ends lost 5 bases and 0 bases respectively, with 10 bases between them. CDR3 protein: CASSGRPMNTEAFF. CDR3 in DNA: TGTGCCAGCAGTGGACGGCCCATGAACACTGAAGCTTTCTTT.

The chain combines TRBV7-3 with TRBJ2-3; D perhaps matches TRBD1 (5 bases). The CDR3 is 14 residues long. Trimming removed 4 bases at V and 6 bases at J, with 14 bases between. Per the germline V gene, CDR1 is SGHTA and CDR2 is FQGTGA. CDR3: CASSSTLQGDTQYF. In DNA form, the CDR3 reads TGTGCCAGCAGCTCTACCCTGCAGGGTGATACGCAGTATTTT.

This clonotype rates as large. The V gene is TRBV29-1, the J gene TRBJ2-5; maybe TRBD1 (6 bases). V lost 3 bases and J 1 base, leaving 9 bases between the germline ends. The length of the CDR3 is 13 residues. CDR1 and CDR2 (germline): SQVTM, ANQGSEA. CDR3 sequence: CSVDLRGQETQYF. The CDR3 region has the DNA TGCAGCGTTGATCTCAGGGGCCAAGAGACCCAGTACTTC.

By share, this clonotype ranks as medium-sized (0.01 to 0.1%). The chain uses TRBV7-2 and TRBJ1-2, with D hard to call. Trimming pared 5 bases from V and 7 bases from J, leaving 8 bases between. The CDR3 is made up of 11 amino acids. The germline CDR1 and CDR2 sequences are SGHTA and FQGNSA. The CDR3 spells CASSIGGGYTF. CDR3 DNA: TGTGCCAGCAGCATAGGAGGTGGCTACACCTTC.

This clonotype has more than one count but fewer than ten. The chain combines TRBV10-3 with TRBJ2-3, with 10 bases identical to TRBD2. Trimming cost V 5 bases and J 1 base; bases outside gene matches: 9. Germline V gene data show CDR1 as ENHRY and CDR2 as SYGVKD. CDR3 length: 17 residues. For the CDR3, the DNA is TGTGCCATCAGTCAGGAAGCGGGGGGGCGGGGCACAGATACGCAGTATTTT. It codes for CAISQEAGGRGTDTQYF.

The chain links TRBV27 to TRBJ2-7; D is unresolved. The V end lost 5 bases, the J end lost 1 base, and 12 bases lay between the germline ends. The CDR3 is 14 residues long. The germline V gene encodes CDR1 MNHEY and CDR2 SMNVEV (reference sequence). CDR3 region: CASSPDRVSYEQYF. DNA of the CDR3: TGTGCCAGCAGTCCGGACCGAGTTTCCTACGAGCAGTACTTC.

This clonotype is judged medium-sized. The CDR3 loop is CASSFSAGDNEQFF. CDR3 nucleotide sequence: TGTGCCAGCAGTTTCTCAGCGGGGGACAATGAGCAGTTCTTC. The rearrangement joins TRBV12-3 or TRBV12-4 to TRBJ2-1; TRBD2 matches at 8 bases. The CDR3 is 14 residues long. V trimming: 3 bases; J trimming: 5 bases; junction bases outside the gene matches: 3.

This rearrangement joins TRBV18 to TRBJ2-7; D might be TRBD1 (6 bases). With 6 bases removed from V and 2 bases from J, the gap between germline ends came to 11 bases. This CDR3 region has 13 residues. Looked up from germline, CDR1 is KGHSH and CDR2 is LQKENI. CDR3 in amino acids: CASSPGTTYEQYF. The DNA for the CDR3 is TGTGCCAGCTCCCCCGGGACAACCTACGAGCAGTACTTC.

This clonotype was seen just once. This rearrangement joins TRBV7-3 to TRBJ2-1; the match to TRBD2 covers 10 bases. The germline V gene has CDR1 SGHTA and CDR2 FQGTGA. Trimming took 5 bases from V and 5 from J; bases not matched to a gene: 3. The CDR3 is made up of 14 amino acids. For the CDR3, the DNA is TGTGCCAGCAGCCTTAGCGGGGGGAACAATGAGCAGTTCTTC. Translating gives CASSLSGGNNEQFF.

V gene TRBV7-2 combines with J gene TRBJ2-7; 8 nucleotides line up with TRBD1. The CDR3 sequence is 14 residues long. The V segment lost 5 bases and the J segment 4 bases; nucleotides outside the gene matches: 7. CDR1 is SGHTA, CDR2 FQGNSA, per germline. CDR3 region: CASSRSNRGYEQYF. The CDR3 DNA follows: TGTGCCAGCAGCAGGTCGAACAGGGGGTACGAGCAGTACTTC.

By share, this clonotype counts as medium-sized. The chain is built from TRBV28 and TRBJ2-1; the D is unclear. The CDR3 length is 15 residues. The V end lost 2 bases, the J end lost 7 bases, and 15 bases lay between the germline ends. Germline assignment: CDR1 MDHEN and CDR2 SYDVKM. The CDR3 spells CASSLRRQLGNEQFF. The CDR3 region has the DNA TGTGCCAGCAGTTTAAGGCGGCAATTAGGGAATGAGCAGTTCTTC.

This clonotype was observed a few times. This chain joins TRBV5-1 and TRBJ2-5, with D perhaps matching TRBD1 (6 bases). The length of the CDR3 is 14 residues. V was clipped by 5 bases and J by 3 bases, with 14 bases between them. The V gene's germline CDR1 is SGHRS and CDR2 YFSETQ. CDR3 in amino acids: CASSSTGLEETQYF. DNA of the CDR3: TGCGCCAGCAGTTCGACAGGCCTCGAAGAGACCCAGTACTTC.

The chain carries TRBV15 and TRBJ1-1, with D tentatively TRBD1 (5 bases). The CDR3 is made up of 14 amino acids. Trimming cost V 3 bases and J 6 bases, with 14 bases left between them. Germline assignment: CDR1 LNHNV and CDR2 YYDKDF (reference sequence). CDR3 nucleotides: TGTGCCACCAGCAGGGACCGCCGGGGCCCTGAAGCTTTCTTT. Translating it yields CATSRDRRGPEAFF. The variable domain in full, with the rest retrieved from reference TRBV15 and TRBJ1-1, is DAMVIQNPRYQVTQFGKPVTLSCSQTLNHNVMYWYQQKSSQAPKLLFHYYDKDFNNEADTPDNFQSRRPNTSFCFLDIRSPGLGDTAMYLCATSRDRRGPEAFFGQGTRLTVV.

In this sample, this clonotype turned up a few times. The chain has TRBV20-1 and TRBJ2-1, with 8 bases fitting TRBD2. The V segment lost 3 bases and the J segment 7 bases; nucleotides outside the gene matches: 5. This CDR3 is built from 13 residues. Germline V gene data show CDR1 as DFQATT and CDR2 as SNEGSKA (reference sequence). In DNA, the CDR3 is TGCAGTGCTAGTCAAGCGGGGGAGAATGAGCAGTTCTTC. It is translated as CSASQAGENEQFF.

This clonotype occurred once. CDR3 protein: CASRELDEQFF. The CDR3 bases are TGTGCCAGCAGGGAGCTCGACGAGCAGTTCTTC. This rearrangement joins TRBV6-4 to TRBJ2-1; D remains ambiguous. The CDR3 has 11 amino acids. The V and J ends lost 6 bases and 10 bases respectively, with 10 bases between them. Germline V gene lookup returns CDR1 MRHNA and CDR2 SNTAGT.

This clonotype was observed a few times. The chain uses TRBV10-1 and TRBJ1-1, with a tentative D call TRBD1 (5 bases). There are 14 residues in the CDR3. The germline CDR1 and CDR2 sequences are WNHNN and SYGVQD (reference sequence). Trimming removed 3 bases from V and 7 bases from J, with 15 bases in between. In DNA, the CDR3 is TGCGCCAGCAGTGAAGCGGGACCAAACGATGAAGCTTTCTTT. Protein: CASSEAGPNDEAFF.

This clonotype was seen a handful of times. This chain connects TRBV9 to TRBJ2-1; the D gene is possibly TRBD1 (7 bases). Germline assignment: CDR1 SGDLS and CDR2 YYNGEE. The CDR3 is made up of 15 amino acids. V gave up 6 bases and J gave up 2 bases, with 15 bases separating them. In nucleotides, the CDR3 is TGTGCCAGCACCCAGGGGGGCGGGGCCTACAATGAGCAGTTCTTC. This encodes CASTQGGGAYNEQFF.

This sequence joins TRBV19 and TRBJ2-1; tentatively, D is TRBD1 (6 bases). Germline V CDR1 and CDR2: LNHDA, SQIVND (reference sequence). The CDR3 runs 17 residues. Trimming stripped 4 bases from V and 4 bases from J, with 20 bases between. CDR3 nucleotides: TGTGCCAGTAGTAGCTCGTCCGGGACACTTAATTACAATGAGCAGTTCTTC. Protein sequence: CASSSSSGTLNYNEQFF.

This clonotype is large in the sample. This chain connects TRBV7-2 to TRBJ2-1; 14 nucleotides line up with TRBD2. The CDR3 is 16 residues long. Germline assignment: CDR1 SGHTA and CDR2 FQGNSA. Trimming took 3 bases from V and 2 from J; bases not matched to a gene: 0. The CDR3 DNA reads as TGTGCCAGCAGCTTGACTAGCGGGGGGGCCTACAATGAGCAGTTCTTC. Amino acids: CASSLTSGGAYNEQFF. The entire variable domain, with the rest obtained from reference TRBV7-2 and TRBJ2-1, is as follows: GAGVSQSPSNKVTEKGKDVELRCDPISGHTALYWYRQSLGQGLEFLIYFQGNSAPDKSGLPSDRFSAERTGGSVSTLTIQRTQQEDSAVYLCASSLTSGGAYNEQFFGPGTRLTVL.

By share of the sample, this clonotype is large (0.1 to 1%). The chain carries TRBV7-2 and TRBJ1-2, with D hard to call. The CDR3 contains 12 residues. The V and J ends lost 10 bases and 0 bases respectively, with 9 bases between them. Looked up from germline, CDR1 is SGHTA and CDR2 is FQGNSA. The chain's CDR3 is CATRGANYGYTF. Written as DNA, the CDR3 is TGTGCCACAAGAGGCGCTAACTATGGCTACACCTTC.

This clonotype was found a few times. The chain links TRBV7-2 to TRBJ1-6, with D unclear. The CDR3 runs to 13 residues. V was trimmed by 6 bases and J by 9 bases, leaving 12 bases between them. CDR1 is SGHTA and CDR2 is FQGNSA in the germline V gene. Written as DNA, the CDR3 is TGTGCCAGCAGTCCCTACATGGGTTCACCCCTCCACTTT. This gives the protein CASSPYMGSPLHF. Complete variable domain (other parts from reference TRBV7-2 and TRBJ1-6): GAGVSQSPSNKVTEKGKDVELRCDPISGHTALYWYRQSLGQGLEFLIYFQGNSAPDKSGLPSDRFSAERTGGSVSTLTIQRTQQEDSAVYLCASSPYMGSPLHFGNGTRLTVT.